The present entry profiles one TCR beta chain with its context. This specimen comes from a study of memory CD4+ T cells and cytomegalovirus serostatus. V lost 4 bases, J lost 5 bases, and 6 bases stayed unmatched. The length of the CDR3 is 15 residues. Germline assignment: CDR1 SGHDT and CDR2 YYEEEE. TCRdb's copy holds only in-frame clones and misses some; the assay was immunoSEQ multiplex PCR. The sample includes over 45,000 clones, roughly 82% of them seen just once. Single viable CD3+CD4+CD8-CD45RO+ cells were sorted as the memory CD4+ T cells. The receptor's source is an adult in good health and CMV-seronegative. V is TRBV5-6 and J is TRBJ2-5; 12 bases fit TRBD2. Material for sequencing was memory CD4+ T cells from blood. The CDR3 loop is CASSLPSGGAETQYF. The DNA for the CDR3 is TGTGCCAGCAGCCTCCCTAGCGGGGGGGCGGAGACCCAGTACTTC.